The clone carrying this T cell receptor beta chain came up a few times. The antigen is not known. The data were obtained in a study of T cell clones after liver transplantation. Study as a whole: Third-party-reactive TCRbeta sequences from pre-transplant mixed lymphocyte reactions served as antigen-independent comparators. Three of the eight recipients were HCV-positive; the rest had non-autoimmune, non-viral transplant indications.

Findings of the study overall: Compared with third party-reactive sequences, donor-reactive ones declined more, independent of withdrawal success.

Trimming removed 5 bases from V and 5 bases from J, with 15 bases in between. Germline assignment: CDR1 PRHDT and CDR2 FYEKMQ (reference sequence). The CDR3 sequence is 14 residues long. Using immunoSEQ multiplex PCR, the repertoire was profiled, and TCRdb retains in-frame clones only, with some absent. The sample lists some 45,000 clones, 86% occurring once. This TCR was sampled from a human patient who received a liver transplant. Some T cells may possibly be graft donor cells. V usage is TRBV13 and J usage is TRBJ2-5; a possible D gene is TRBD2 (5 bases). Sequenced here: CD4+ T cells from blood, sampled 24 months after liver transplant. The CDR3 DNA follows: TGTGCCAGCAGCCCCTGGCCCGGGGAGGAGACCCAGTACTTC. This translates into CASSPWPGEETQYF.